The present T cell receptor (beta chain) was sequenced within a study of blood T cell repertoires in COVID-19. The germline gives CDR1 SNHLY, CDR2 FYNNEI. V was trimmed by 5 bases and J by 7 bases, leaving 12 bases between them. The CDR3 length is 13 residues. TCRdb keeps only in-frame clones here, not all; method: immunoSEQ multiplex PCR. Of roughly 190,000 clones in the sample, approximately 89% are singletons; the top ten hold 2.5% to 4%. The chain carries TRBV2 and TRBJ1-5; TRBD1 is a possible D gene (6 bases). The sequence came from a man between 70 and 80 years old with acute or convalescent COVID-19. What was sequenced was peripheral blood. For the CDR3, the DNA is TGTGCCAGCAGTCCGGACAGTCACCAGCCCCAGCATTTT. Its translation: CASSPDSHQPQHF.